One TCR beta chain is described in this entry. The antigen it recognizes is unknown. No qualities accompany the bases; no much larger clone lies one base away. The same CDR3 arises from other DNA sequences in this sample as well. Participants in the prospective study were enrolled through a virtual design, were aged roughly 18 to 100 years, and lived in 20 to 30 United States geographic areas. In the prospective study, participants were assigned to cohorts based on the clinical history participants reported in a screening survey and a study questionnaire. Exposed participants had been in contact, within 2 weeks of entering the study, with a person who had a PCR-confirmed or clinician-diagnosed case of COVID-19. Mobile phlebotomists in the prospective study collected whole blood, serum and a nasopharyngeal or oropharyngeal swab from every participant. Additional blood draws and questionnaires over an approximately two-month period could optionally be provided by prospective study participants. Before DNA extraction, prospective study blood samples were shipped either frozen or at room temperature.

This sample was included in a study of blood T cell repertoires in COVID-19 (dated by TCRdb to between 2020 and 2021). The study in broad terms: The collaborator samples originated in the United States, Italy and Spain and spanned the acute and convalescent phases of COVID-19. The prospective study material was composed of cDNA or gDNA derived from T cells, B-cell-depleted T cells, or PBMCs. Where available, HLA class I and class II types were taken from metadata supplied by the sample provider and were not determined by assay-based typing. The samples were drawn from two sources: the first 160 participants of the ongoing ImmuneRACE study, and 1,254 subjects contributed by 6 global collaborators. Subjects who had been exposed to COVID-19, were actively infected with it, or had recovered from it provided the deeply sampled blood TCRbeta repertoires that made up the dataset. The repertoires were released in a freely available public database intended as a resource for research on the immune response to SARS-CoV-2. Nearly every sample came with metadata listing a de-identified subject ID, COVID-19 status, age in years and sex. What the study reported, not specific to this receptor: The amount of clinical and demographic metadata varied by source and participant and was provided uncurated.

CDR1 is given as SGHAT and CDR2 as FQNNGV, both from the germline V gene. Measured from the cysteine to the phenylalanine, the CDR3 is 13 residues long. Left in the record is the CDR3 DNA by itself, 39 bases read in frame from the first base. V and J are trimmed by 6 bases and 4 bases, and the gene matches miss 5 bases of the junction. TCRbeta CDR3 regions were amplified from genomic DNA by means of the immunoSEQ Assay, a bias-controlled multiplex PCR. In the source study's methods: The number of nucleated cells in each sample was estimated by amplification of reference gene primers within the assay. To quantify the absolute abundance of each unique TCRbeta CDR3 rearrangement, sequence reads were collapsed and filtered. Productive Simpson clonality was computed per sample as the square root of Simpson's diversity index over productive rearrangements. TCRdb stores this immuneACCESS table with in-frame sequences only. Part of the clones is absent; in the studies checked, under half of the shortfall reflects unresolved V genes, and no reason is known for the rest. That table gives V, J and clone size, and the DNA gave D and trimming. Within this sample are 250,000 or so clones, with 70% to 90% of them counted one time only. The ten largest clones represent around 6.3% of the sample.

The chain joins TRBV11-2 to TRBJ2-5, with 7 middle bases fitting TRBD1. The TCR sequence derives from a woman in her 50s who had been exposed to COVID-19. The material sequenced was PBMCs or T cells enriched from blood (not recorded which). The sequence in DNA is TGTGCCAGCAGTCCAGGGGGAGTAGAGACCCAGTACTTC. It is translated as CASSPGGVETQYF.